A few counts support the clone carrying this T cell receptor beta chain. Antigen unknown. These data are taken from a study of cytomegalovirus exposure and HLA in healthy donors. Study-wide context: An earlier analysis identified fewer than 130 million unique TCR beta sequences in about 179 million T cells. Of approximately 400 genotyped donors, more than 70% clustered with self-reported Caucasian donors.

The PCR employed 60 Vbeta primers together with 13 Jbeta primers. As originally analysed: There were around 80 million unique TCR beta chains by a later count, and about 11 million of them were shared. Some clones are missing from TCRdb's copy, which holds only in-frame ones; the method was immunoSEQ multiplex PCR. V, J and clone size are those of that table, while D and trimming were read from the DNA. The sample consists of about 160,000 clones, around four fifths of them appearing once. V was shortened by 4 bases and J by 0 bases, with 17 bases between the two germline ends. Germline assignment: CDR1 MRHNA and CDR2 SNTAGT. The CDR3 extends over 17 amino acids. Study results and limitations: In vitro work confirmed that a few CMV-associated chains recognize CMV antigens.

The sequenced material came from PBMCs. The chain couples TRBV6-4 to TRBJ2-3; possibly TRBD2 for D (6 bases). The source of this sequence is a female donor in good health and CMV-seronegative. The chain's CDR3 is CASSARRRDRSTDTQYF. CDR3 nucleotide sequence: TGTGCCAGCAGTGCGCGCCGGCGGGACCGTAGCACAGATACGCAGTATTTT.